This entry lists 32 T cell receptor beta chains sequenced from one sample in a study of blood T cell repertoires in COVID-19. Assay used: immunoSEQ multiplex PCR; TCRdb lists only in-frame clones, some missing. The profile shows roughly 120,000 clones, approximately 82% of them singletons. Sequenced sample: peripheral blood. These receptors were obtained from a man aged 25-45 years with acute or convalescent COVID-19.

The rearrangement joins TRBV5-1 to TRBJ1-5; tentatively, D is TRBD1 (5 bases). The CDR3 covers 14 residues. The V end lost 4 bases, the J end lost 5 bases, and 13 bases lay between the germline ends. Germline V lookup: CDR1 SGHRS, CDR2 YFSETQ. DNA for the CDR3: TGCGCCAGCAGCCCGGGGGACCGAGATCAGCCCCAGCATTTT. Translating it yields CASSPGDRDQPQHF.

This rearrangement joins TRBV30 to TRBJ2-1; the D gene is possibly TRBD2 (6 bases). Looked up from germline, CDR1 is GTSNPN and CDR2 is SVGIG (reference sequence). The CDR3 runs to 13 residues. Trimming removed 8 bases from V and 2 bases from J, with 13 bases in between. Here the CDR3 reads CARTEGPYNEQFF. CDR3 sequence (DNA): TGTGCCCGAACGGAGGGGCCCTACAATGAGCAGTTCTTC.

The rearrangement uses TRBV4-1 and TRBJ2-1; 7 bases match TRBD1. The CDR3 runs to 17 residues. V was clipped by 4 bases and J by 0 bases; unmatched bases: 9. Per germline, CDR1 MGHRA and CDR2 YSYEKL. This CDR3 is CASSPSGQLSSYNEQFF. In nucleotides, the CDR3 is TGCGCCAGCAGCCCCTCGGGACAGTTAAGCTCCTACAATGAGCAGTTCTTC.

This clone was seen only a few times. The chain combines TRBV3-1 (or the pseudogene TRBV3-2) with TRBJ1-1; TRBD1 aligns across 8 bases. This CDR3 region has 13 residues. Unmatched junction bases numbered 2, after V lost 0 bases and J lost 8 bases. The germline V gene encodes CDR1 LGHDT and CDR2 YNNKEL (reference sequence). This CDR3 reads CASSQDWDREAFF. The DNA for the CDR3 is TGTGCCAGCAGCCAAGACTGGGACAGGGAAGCTTTCTTT.

In DNA, the CDR3 is TGCGCCAGCAGCCAGGGGGACACCCAGGGGGATGAGCAGTTCTTC. Encoded protein: CASSQGDTQGDEQFF. V usage is TRBV4-3 and J usage is TRBJ2-1, with 7 bases fitting TRBD1. Germline CDR1 and CDR2: LGHNA and YSLEER. V shed 3 bases and J 8 bases; nucleotides not matched to a gene: 10. The CDR3 extends over 15 amino acids.

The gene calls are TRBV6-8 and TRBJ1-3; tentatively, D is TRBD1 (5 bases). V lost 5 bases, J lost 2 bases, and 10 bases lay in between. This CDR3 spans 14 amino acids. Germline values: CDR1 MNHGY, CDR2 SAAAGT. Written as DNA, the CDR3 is TGTGCCAGCAGTATATGGGGCCCTGGAAACACCATATATTTT. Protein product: CASSIWGPGNTIYF.

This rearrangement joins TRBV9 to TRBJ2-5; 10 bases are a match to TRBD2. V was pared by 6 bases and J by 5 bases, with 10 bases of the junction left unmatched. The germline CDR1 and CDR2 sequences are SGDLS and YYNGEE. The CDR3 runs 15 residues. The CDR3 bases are TGTGCCAGCACACGGAGCGGGGGGGCCAGTGAGACCCAGTACTTC. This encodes CASTRSGGASETQYF.

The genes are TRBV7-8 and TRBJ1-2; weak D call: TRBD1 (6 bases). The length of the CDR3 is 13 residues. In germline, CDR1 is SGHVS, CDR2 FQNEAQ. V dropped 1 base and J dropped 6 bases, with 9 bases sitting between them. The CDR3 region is CASSLGTENGYTF. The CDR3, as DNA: TGTGCCAGCAGCTTAGGGACAGAGAATGGCTACACCTTC. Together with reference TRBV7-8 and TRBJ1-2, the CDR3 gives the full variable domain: GAGVSQSPRYKVAKRGQDVALRCDPISGHVSLFWYQQALGQGPEFLTYFQNEAQLDKSGLPSDRFFAERPEGSVSTLKIQRTQQEDSAVYLCASSLGTENGYTFGSGTRLTVV.

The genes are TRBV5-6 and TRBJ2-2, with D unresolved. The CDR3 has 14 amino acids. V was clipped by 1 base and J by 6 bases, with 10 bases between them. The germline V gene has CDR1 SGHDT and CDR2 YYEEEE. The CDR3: CASSLPARPGELFF. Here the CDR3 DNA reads TGTGCCAGCAGCTTGCCGGCTAGGCCCGGGGAGCTGTTTTTT. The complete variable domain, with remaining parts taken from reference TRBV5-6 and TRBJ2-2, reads DAGVTQSPTHLIKTRGQQVTLRCSPKSGHDTVSWYQQALGQGPQFIFQYYEEEERQRGNFPDRFSGHQFPNYSSELNVNALLLGDSALYLCASSLPARPGELFFGEGSRLTVL.

As DNA, the CDR3 is TGTGCCAGCAGTCAACAGGGTAGCAACACCATATATTTT. This codes for CASSQQGSNTIYF. The J gene is TRBJ1-3, the V gene TRBV3-1 (or the pseudogene TRBV3-2); weak D call: TRBD1 (6 bases). Between the trimmed V and J ends, which lost 6 bases and 7 bases, there was a span of 13 bases. Germline V gene sequence: CDR1 LGHDT, CDR2 YNNKEL (reference sequence). The CDR3 loop spans 13 amino acids.

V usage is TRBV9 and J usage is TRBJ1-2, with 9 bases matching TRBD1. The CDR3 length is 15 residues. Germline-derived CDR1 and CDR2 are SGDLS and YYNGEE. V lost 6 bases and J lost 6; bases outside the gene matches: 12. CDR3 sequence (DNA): TGTGCCAGCACAGGACGGACGGGGACAGGGAATGGCTACACCTTC. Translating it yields CASTGRTGTGNGYTF.

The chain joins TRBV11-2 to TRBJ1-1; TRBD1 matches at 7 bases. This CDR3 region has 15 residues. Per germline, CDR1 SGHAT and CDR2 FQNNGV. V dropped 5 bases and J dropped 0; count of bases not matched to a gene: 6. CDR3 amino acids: CASSRQGQLNTEAFF. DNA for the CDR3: TGTGCCAGCAGCCGGCAGGGACAGTTGAACACTGAAGCTTTCTTT.

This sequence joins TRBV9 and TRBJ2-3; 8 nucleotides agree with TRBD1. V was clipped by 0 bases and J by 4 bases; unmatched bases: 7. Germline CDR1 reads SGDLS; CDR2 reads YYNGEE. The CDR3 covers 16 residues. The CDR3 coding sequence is TGTGCCAGCAGCGTAGGCGGCAGGGGGCCCGCAGATACGCAGTATTTT. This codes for CASSVGGRGPADTQYF.

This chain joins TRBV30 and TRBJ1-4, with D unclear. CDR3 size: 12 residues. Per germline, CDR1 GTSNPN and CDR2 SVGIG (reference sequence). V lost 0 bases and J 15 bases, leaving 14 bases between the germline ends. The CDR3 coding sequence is TGTGCCTGGAGTGTCTCCGGGGTCGGGGTGTTTTTT. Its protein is CAWSVSGVGVFF.

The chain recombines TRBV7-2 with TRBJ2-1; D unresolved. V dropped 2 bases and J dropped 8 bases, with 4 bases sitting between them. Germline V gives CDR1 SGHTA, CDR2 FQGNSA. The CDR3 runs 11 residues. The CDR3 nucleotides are TGTGCCAGCAGCTTACGGTATGAGCAGTTCTTC. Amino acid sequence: CASSLRYEQFF.

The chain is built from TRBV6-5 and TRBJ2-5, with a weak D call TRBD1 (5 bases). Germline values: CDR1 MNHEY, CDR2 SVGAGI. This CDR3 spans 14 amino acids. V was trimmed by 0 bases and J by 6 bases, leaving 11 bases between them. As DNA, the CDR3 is TGTGCCAGCAGTTACTCAAGGGGTGGGAAGACCCAGTACTTC. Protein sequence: CASSYSRGGKTQYF.

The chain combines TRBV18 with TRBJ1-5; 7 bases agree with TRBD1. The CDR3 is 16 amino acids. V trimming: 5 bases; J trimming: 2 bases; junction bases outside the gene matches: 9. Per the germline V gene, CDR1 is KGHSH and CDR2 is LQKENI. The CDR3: CASSTTGVGGNQPQHF. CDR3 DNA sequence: TGTGCCAGCTCAACTACAGGGGTGGGCGGCAATCAGCCCCAGCATTTT.

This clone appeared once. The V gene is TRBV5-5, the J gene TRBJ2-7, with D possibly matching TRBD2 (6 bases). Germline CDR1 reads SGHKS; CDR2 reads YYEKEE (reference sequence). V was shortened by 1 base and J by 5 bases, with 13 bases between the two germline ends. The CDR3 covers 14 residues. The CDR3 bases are TGTGCCAGCAGCTTGAATCCTAGCGTCGACGAGCAGTACTTC. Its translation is CASSLNPSVDEQYF.

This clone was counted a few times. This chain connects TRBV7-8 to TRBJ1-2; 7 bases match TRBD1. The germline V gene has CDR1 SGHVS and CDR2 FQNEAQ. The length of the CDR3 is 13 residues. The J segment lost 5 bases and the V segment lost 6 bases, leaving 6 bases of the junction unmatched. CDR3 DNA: TGTGCCAGCAGACCGACAGGGTATTATGGCTACACCTTC. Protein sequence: CASRPTGYYGYTF.

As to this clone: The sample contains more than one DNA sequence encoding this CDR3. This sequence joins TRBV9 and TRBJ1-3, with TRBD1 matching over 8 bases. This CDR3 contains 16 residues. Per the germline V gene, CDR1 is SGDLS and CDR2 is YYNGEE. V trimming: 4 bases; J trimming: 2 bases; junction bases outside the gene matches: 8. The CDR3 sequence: CASSLTGTGTGNTIYF. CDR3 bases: TGTGCCAGCAGCCTTACCGGGACAGGTACTGGAAACACCATATATTTT.

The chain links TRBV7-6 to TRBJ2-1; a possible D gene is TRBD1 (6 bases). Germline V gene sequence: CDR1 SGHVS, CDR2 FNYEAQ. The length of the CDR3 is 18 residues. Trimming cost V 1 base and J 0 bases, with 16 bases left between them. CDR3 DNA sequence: TGTGCCAGCAGCTTAGTCATCTCGGGACATTCCTCCTACAATGAGCAGTTCTTC. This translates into CASSLVISGHSSYNEQFF. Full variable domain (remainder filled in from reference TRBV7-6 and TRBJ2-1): GAGVSQSPRYKVTKRGQDVALRCDPISGHVSLYWYRQALGQGPEFLTYFNYEAQQDKSGLPNDRFSAERPEGSISTLTIQRTEQRDSAMYRCASSLVISGHSSYNEQFFGPGTRLTVL.

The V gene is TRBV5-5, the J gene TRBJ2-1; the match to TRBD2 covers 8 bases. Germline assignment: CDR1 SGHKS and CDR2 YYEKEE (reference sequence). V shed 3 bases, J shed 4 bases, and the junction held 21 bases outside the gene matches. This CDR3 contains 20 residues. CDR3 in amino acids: CASSSPRQGSSGGLYNEQFF. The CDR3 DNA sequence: TGTGCCAGCAGCTCGCCACGGCAGGGCTCCAGCGGGGGCCTGTACAATGAGCAGTTCTTC.

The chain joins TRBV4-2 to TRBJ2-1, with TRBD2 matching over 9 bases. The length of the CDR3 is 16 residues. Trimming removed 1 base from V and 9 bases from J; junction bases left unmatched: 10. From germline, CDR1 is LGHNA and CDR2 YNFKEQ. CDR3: CASSQAVGTSPSEQFF. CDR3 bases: TGTGCCAGCAGCCAAGCGGTCGGGACTAGCCCATCTGAGCAGTTCTTC.

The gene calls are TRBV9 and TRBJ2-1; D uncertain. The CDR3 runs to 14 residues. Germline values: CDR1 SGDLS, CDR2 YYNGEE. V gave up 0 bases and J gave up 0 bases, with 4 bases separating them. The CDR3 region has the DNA TGTGCCAGCAGCGTAGGTAGCTCCTACAATGAGCAGTTCTTC. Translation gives CASSVGSSYNEQFF.

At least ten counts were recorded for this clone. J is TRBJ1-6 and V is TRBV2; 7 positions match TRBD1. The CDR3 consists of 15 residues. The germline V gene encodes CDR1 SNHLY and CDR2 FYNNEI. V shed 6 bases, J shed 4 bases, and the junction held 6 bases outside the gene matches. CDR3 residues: CASRAGTVYNSPLHF. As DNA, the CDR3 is TGTGCCAGCAGAGCTGGGACAGTTTATAATTCACCCCTCCACTTT. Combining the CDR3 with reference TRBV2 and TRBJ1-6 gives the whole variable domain EPEVTQTPSHQVTQMGQEVILRCVPISNHLYFYWYRQILGQKVEFLVSFYNNEISEKSEIFDDQFSVERPDGSNFTLKIRSTKLEDSAMYFCASRAGTVYNSPLHFGNGTRLTVT.

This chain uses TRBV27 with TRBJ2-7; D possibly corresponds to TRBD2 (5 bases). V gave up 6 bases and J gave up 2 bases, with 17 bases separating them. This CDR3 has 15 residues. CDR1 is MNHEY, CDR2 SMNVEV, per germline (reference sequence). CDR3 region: CASRRTGELTYEQYV. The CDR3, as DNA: TGTGCCAGCAGACGGACTGGGGAACTTACCTACGAGCAGTACGTC.

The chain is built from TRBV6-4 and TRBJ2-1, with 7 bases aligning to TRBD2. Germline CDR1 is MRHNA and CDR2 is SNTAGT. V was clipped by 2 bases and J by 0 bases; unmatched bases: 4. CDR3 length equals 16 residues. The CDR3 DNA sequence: TGTGCCAGCAGTGACAGCGGGGTACGCTCCTACAATGAGCAGTTCTTC. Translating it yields CASSDSGVRSYNEQFF.

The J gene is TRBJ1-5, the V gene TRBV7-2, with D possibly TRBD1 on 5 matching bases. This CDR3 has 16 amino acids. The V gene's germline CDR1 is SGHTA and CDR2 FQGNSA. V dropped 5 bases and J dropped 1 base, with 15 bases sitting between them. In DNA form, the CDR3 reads TGTGCCAGCAGCCCCCTGGGGGGTTCCAGCAATCAGCCCCAGCATTTT. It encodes CASSPLGGSSNQPQHF.

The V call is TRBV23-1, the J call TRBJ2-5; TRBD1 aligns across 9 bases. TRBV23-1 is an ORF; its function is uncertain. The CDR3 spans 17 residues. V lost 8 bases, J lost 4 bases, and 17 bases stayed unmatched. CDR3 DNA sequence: TGCGCCAGCCCACGCCCCTCTGGACAGGGGTTGTCAGAGACCCAGTACTTC. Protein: CASPRPSGQGLSETQYF.

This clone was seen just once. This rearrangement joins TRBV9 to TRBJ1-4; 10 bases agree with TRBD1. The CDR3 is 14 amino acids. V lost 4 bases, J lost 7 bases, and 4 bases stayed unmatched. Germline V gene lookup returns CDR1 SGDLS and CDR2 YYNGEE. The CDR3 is CASSPGQGREKLFF. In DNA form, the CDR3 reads TGTGCCAGCAGCCCGGGACAGGGGCGTGAAAAACTGTTTTTT.

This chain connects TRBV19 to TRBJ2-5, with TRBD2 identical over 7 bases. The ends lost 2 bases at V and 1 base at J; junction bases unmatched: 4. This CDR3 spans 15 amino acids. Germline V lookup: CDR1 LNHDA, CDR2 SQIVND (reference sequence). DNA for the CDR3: TGTGCCAGTAGTATACAACCGGGGGGCCAAGAGACCCAGTACTTC. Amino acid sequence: CASSIQPGGQETQYF.

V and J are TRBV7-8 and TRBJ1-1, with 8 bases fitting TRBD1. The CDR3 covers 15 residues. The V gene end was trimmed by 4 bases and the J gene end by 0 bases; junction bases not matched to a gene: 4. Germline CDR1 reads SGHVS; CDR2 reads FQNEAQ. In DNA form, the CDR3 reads TGTGCCAGCAGCTCGACAGGGGCGATGAACACTGAAGCTTTCTTT. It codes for CASSSTGAMNTEAFF.